This TCR beta chain emerged from a study of siplizumab effects on memory and regulatory T cells. General study findings and limits: Sequences that were alloreactive and traceable to unstimulated CD4+ memory cells were significantly reduced by siplizumab. Naive or memory phenotype assignment was not possible for roughly 80-97% of proliferating CD4+ or CD8+ clones. Both greater diversity than memory cells and a major contribution to the alloresponse seemed to characterize naive T cells.

TCR templates numbering 75,000 to 100,000 were assayed per sample. Produced via immunoSEQ multiplex PCR; TCRdb's table is partial and in-frame only. The table has roughly 100,000 clones, over 95% seen once. Points on this clone: Its antigen is still unknown.

V gave up 3 bases and J gave up 0 bases, with 9 bases separating them. This CDR3 has 16 residues. Germline V gene lookup returns CDR1 MNHNY and CDR2 SVGAGI (reference sequence). The rearrangement uses TRBV6-6 and TRBJ1-6; D unresolved. This receptor was identified in a human donor in good health. The sample consisted of naive CD4+ T cells sorted from blood. This CDR3 is CASSYSRSSYNSPLHF. The DNA of the CDR3 is TGTGCCAGCAGTTATTCGAGGAGCTCCTATAATTCACCCCTCCACTTT.